This T cell receptor (beta chain) was recovered during a study of CD8+CD57+ T cells in acquired aplastic anemia. Across the whole study: Sorted cells (CD4+ and CD8+) yielded DNA amounts that averaged roughly 3.5 ug. CD4+ cells from healthy donors averaged approximately 9.8 million reads. Study-wide findings and caveats: Researchers reported that CD8+ Simpson's diversity was not significantly different in patients versus controls. Between patients and controls, some 31 CD8+ CDR3 sequences were found in common.

This clonotype was recorded a few times. Antigen: not known. The V gene lost 5 bases and the J gene lost 9 bases, with 14 bases spanning the gap. Germline V CDR1 and CDR2: SGHVS, FNYEAQ. This CDR3 spans 13 amino acids. CDR3 and TCR beta VDJ profiling relied on a genomic DNA template. Using its own MiXCR run on the reads, TCRdb lists one record per CDR3 protein. In the table there are around 400,000 distinct CDR3 sequences, roughly 68% of which are singletons. The receptor's source is a human donor in good health, serving as a control. This rearrangement joins TRBV7-6 to TRBJ2-1; no clear D gene. Specimen: sorted CD4+, CD8+, or CD8+CD57+ T cells (not recorded which) from PBMCs. The CDR3 loop is CASSTQVVGEQFF. CDR3 DNA sequence: TGTGCCAGCAGCACGCAAGTAGTGGGTGAGCAGTTCTTC. Full variable domain (rest looked up from reference TRBV7-6 and TRBJ2-1): GAGVSQSPRYKVTKRGQDVALRCDPISGHVSLYWYRQALGQGPEFLTYFNYEAQQDKSGLPNDRFSAERPEGSISTLTIQRTEQRDSAMYRCASSTQVVGEQFFGPGTRLTVL.